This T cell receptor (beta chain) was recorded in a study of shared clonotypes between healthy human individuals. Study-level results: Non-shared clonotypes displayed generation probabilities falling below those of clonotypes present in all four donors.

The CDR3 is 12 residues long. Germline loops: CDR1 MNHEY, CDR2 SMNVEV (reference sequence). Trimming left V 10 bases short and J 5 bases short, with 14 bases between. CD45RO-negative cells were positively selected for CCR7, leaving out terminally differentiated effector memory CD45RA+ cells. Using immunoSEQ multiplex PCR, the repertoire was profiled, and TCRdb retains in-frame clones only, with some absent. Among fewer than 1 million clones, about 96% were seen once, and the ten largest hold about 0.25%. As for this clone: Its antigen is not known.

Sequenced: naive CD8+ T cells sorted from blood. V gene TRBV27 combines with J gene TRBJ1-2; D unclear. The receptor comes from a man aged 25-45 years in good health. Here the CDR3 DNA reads TGTGCCACCGGTGCCTTGAATTATGGCTACACCTTC. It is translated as CATGALNYGYTF.